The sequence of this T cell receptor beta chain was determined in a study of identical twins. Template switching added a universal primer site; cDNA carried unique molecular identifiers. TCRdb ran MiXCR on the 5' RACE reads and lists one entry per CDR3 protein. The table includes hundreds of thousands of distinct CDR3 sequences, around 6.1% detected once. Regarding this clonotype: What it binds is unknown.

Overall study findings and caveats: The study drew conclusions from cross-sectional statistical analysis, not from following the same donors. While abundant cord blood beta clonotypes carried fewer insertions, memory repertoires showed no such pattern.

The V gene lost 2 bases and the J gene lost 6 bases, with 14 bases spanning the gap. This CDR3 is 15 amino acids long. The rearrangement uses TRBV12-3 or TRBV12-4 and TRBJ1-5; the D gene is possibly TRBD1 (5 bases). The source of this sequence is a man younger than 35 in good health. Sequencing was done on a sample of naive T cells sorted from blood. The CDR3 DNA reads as TGTGCCAGCAGTTTAAGTGAGCCCGGGGGTCAGCCCCAGCATTTT. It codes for CASSLSEPGGQPQHF.